The clone carrying this T cell receptor beta chain was seen only once. Ages ranged from roughly 18 to 100 years, with residence in 24 US areas. Self-reported history from a screening survey and questionnaire set each donor's cohort. Exposed participants encountered a COVID-19 case during the 2 weeks preceding study entry. Here immunoSEQ multiplex PCR was the method, and the copy in TCRdb shows in-frame clones only, minus some. Of roughly 190,000 clones listed, roughly 84% are singletons. The CDR3 is 15 residues long. Unmatched junction bases numbered 5, after V lost 0 bases and J lost 4 bases. The germline gives CDR1 MNHEY, CDR2 SVGAGI. These data come from a study of blood T cell repertoires in COVID-19. Study background: The study drew acute and convalescent COVID-19 samples from the United States, Italy and Spain.

What was sequenced was PBMCs or T cells enriched from blood (not recorded which). The V call is TRBV6-5, the J call TRBJ1-2; 7 bases map to TRBD1. This clonotype was obtained from a young woman who had been exposed to COVID-19. CDR3 region: CASSYSGTVGYGYTF. DNA for the CDR3: TGTGCCAGCAGTTACTCCGGGACAGTAGGCTATGGCTACACCTTC.